What follows are 17 T cell receptor beta chains derived from one specimen sequenced in a study of cytomegalovirus exposure and HLA in healthy donors. PCR amplification relied on 60 Vbeta primers (plus 13 Jbeta primers). The protocol was immunoSEQ multiplex PCR, while the TCRdb copy is restricted to in-frame clones and leaves out a portion. This sample carries some 120,000 clones, 8% to 9.5% of them seen once, and the ten largest clones take 5.5%. Sequencing input: PBMCs. The source of these receptors is a man aged 40-50 years in good health and CMV-seronegative.

J is TRBJ2-1 and V is TRBV5-1, with no clear D. Germline values: CDR1 SGHRS, CDR2 YFSETQ. This CDR3 comprises 13 residues. The V and J ends lost 2 bases and 5 bases respectively, with 8 bases between them. The CDR3 reads CASSFGLNNEQFF. The CDR3 bases are TGCGCCAGCAGCTTCGGTCTGAACAATGAGCAGTTCTTC.

V gene TRBV6-4 combines with J gene TRBJ2-5; 10 bases map to TRBD2. V lost 3 bases and J lost 5; bases outside the gene matches: 6. The CDR3 loop spans 15 amino acids. CDR1 and CDR2 (germline): MRHNA, SNTAGT. The CDR3 region has the DNA TGTGCCAGCAGTGATATTAGCGGGGGGTCCGAGACCCAGTACTTC. Amino acid sequence: CASSDISGGSETQYF.

CDR3 nucleotide sequence: TGTGCCAGCAGTCCCGGGACAGGAGCCTACTACAATGAGCAGTTCTTC. Encoded protein: CASSPGTGAYYNEQFF. This sequence joins TRBV2 and TRBJ2-1, with 8 bases fitting TRBD1. Germline V gene sequence: CDR1 SNHLY, CDR2 FYNNEI. The ends lost 5 bases at V and 3 bases at J; junction bases unmatched: 9. The CDR3 runs to 16 residues.

The V and J genes are TRBV6-5 and TRBJ2-2; no definite D call. The CDR3 runs 14 residues. V was cut by 6 bases and J by 0 bases, with 8 bases left in between. Germline CDR1 reads MNHEY; CDR2 reads SVGAGI. The CDR3 DNA follows: TGTGCCAGCAGAAACATCGCGAACACCGGGGAGCTGTTTTTT. This sequence encodes CASRNIANTGELFF.

The chain couples TRBV2 to TRBJ1-5; 9 bases match TRBD1. Trimming removed 4 bases from V and 4 bases from J; junction bases left unmatched: 5. The CDR3 consists of 15 residues. The germline V gene has CDR1 SNHLY and CDR2 FYNNEI. The CDR3 sequence is CASSVMTGGNQPQHF. The CDR3 DNA reads TGTGCCAGCAGTGTGATGACAGGGGGGAATCAGCCCCAGCATTTT.

This clone was detected ten times or more. The V gene is TRBV15, the J gene TRBJ1-1; possible D gene TRBD1, 6 bases. The V and J ends lost 3 bases and 3 bases respectively, with 14 bases between them. CDR3 length equals 15 residues. Germline V gene sequence: CDR1 LNHNV, CDR2 YYDKDF (reference sequence). For the CDR3, the DNA is TGTGCCACCAGCAGGTACAGGGACGCGCACACTGAAGCTTTCTTT. It codes for CATSRYRDAHTEAFF.

This clone was counted between two and nine times. The V gene is TRBV6-1, the J gene TRBJ2-5, with 11 bases lining up with TRBD2. The CDR3 loop spans 14 amino acids. V was clipped by 5 bases and J by 2 bases; unmatched bases: 1. Germline V gene data show CDR1 as MNHNS and CDR2 as SASEGT. For the CDR3, the DNA is TGTGCCAGCAGTCCTAGCGGGGGGCAAGAGACCCAGTACTTC. Its protein product is CASSPSGGQETQYF.

This clone was found a few times. The gene calls are TRBV7-8 and TRBJ2-7; D tentatively reads TRBD1 or TRBD2 (5 bases each). The CDR3 covers 15 residues. Germline V gives CDR1 SGHVS, CDR2 FQNEAQ. The V gene lost 5 bases and the J gene lost 2 bases, with 16 bases spanning the gap. CDR3 DNA sequence: TGTGCCAGCAGCGTAGGGACGACTATGGCCTACGAGCAGTACTTC. It encodes CASSVGTTMAYEQYF.

The J gene is TRBJ2-5, the V gene TRBV4-3; D is perhaps TRBD1 (5 bases). This CDR3 spans 16 amino acids. Germline CDR1 and CDR2: LGHNA and YSLEER. The V and J ends lost 1 base and 2 bases respectively, with 14 bases between them. CDR3 DNA sequence: TGCGCCAGCAGCCAAGGTGATAGGGGCCCTCAAGAGACCCAGTACTTC. Translating it yields CASSQGDRGPQETQYF.

This clone has only a few counts. The CDR3 bases are TGTGCCAGTAGTATGAGACAGGGAGTTGATACGCAGTATTTT. It translates to CASSMRQGVDTQYF. The rearrangement uses TRBV19 and TRBJ2-3, with 7 bases aligning to TRBD1. V trimming: 3 bases; J trimming: 6 bases; junction bases outside the gene matches: 6. Germline CDR1 LNHDA, CDR2 SQIVND (reference sequence). The CDR3 covers 14 residues. The variable domain in full, completed from reference TRBV19 and TRBJ2-3, reads DGGITQSPKYLFRKEGQNVTLSCEQNLNHDAMYWYRQDPGQGLRLIYYSQIVNDFQKGDIAEGYSVSREKKESFPLTVTSAQKNPTAFYLCASSMRQGVDTQYFGPGTRLTVL.

This clone came up a few times. The genes are TRBV9 and TRBJ2-2, with 7 bases aligning to TRBD2. CDR1 is SGDLS and CDR2 is YYNGEE in the germline V gene. This CDR3 region has 16 residues. J was trimmed by 4 bases and V by 0 bases; bases with no gene match: 6. The CDR3 bases are TGTGCCAGCAGCGTAGCTGGGCAGCGGGGCACCGGGGAGCTGTTTTTT. Translating gives CASSVAGQRGTGELFF. The full variable domain, completed using reference TRBV9 and TRBJ2-2, is DSGVTQTPKHLITATGQRVTLRCSPRSGDLSVYWYQQSLDQGLQFLIQYYNGEERAKGNILERFSAQQFPDLHSELNLSSLELGDSALYFCASSVAGQRGTGELFFGEGSRLTVL.

The rearrangement joins TRBV5-5 to TRBJ1-2, with a possible D match to TRBD1 (5 bases). Germline V lookup: CDR1 SGHKS, CDR2 YYEKEE (reference sequence). This CDR3 region has 15 residues. V dropped 0 bases and J dropped 3 bases, with 12 bases sitting between them. This CDR3 reads CASSLDGAMDYGYTF. The CDR3 DNA follows: TGTGCCAGCAGCTTGGATGGGGCGATGGACTATGGCTACACCTTC.

This clone was seen a few times. The chain uses TRBV7-2 and TRBJ2-7; the D gene is possibly TRBD2 (5 bases). The CDR3 covers 13 residues. Per the germline V gene, CDR1 is SGHTA and CDR2 is FQGNSA. The V end was cut by 11 bases, the J end by 0 bases, with 14 bases between. CDR3 in DNA: TGTGCCCCAGACGGGAAAATCTCCTACGAGCAGTACTTC. This translates into CAPDGKISYEQYF.

The chain couples TRBV7-4 to TRBJ2-7, with a possible D match to TRBD2 (5 bases). Per the germline V gene, CDR1 is SGHVT and CDR2 is SQSDAQ. Trimming removed 2 bases from V and 1 base from J, with 9 bases in between. The CDR3 loop spans 14 amino acids. For the CDR3, the DNA is TGTGCCAGCAGCTTAAGCGGCGAATCCTACGAGCAGTACTTC. It is translated as CASSLSGESYEQYF.

This clone has more than one count but fewer than ten. This chain's CDR3 is CASSQGLAGTDTQYF. The CDR3 region has the DNA TGCGCCAGCAGCCAAGGGCTAGCGGGGACAGATACGCAGTATTTT. The genes are TRBV4-1 and TRBJ2-3; 9 nucleotides align to TRBD2. Germline V gene lookup returns CDR1 MGHRA and CDR2 YSYEKL. Trimming at V came to 1 base and at J to 3 bases, leaving 2 bases not matched to a gene. The CDR3 has 15 amino acids.

The gene calls are TRBV6-6 and TRBJ1-1; TRBD1 is a possible D gene (5 bases). V lost 8 bases to trimming and J lost 4 bases, with 14 bases between them. The germline CDR1 and CDR2 sequences are MNHNY and SVGAGI (reference sequence). This CDR3 spans 13 amino acids. The CDR3 nucleotides are TGTGCCAGCTTCGATGGGGGGGGCACTGAAGCTTTCTTT. It is translated as CASFDGGGTEAFF.

The gene calls are TRBV30 and TRBJ2-3, with TRBD1 identical over 7 bases. CDR3 length equals 15 residues. The ends lost 0 bases at V and 2 bases at J; junction bases unmatched: 5. CDR1 and CDR2 from the germline V gene are GTSNPN and SVGIG (reference sequence). This CDR3 reads CAWSVIGQATDTQYF. The CDR3 nucleotides are TGTGCCTGGAGTGTAATCGGACAGGCCACAGATACGCAGTATTTT.